This T cell receptor beta chain was sequenced in a study of T cells in women clearing cervical HPV infection. About the research overall: Case blood drawn at lesion detection; control blood after infection cleared.

The assay was immunoSEQ multiplex PCR, and TCRdb's table has in-frame clones only and misses some. Recorded here are approximately 17,000 clones; the top ten clones represent roughly 10%. Points on this clone: The read halts 3 residues ahead of the CDR3 end, with the missing end drawn from the germline J gene.

In germline, CDR1 is LNHDA, CDR2 SQIVND (reference sequence). J lost 4 bases, V lost 4 bases, and 6 bases had no gene match. The CDR3 length is 14 residues. Prevalent HPV16 infections were excluded; only incident single HPV16 infections included. Sequenced material: blood buffy coat. This receptor was obtained from a woman between 18 and 75 years old with a cervical HPV16 infection that either progressed to CIN3+ or cleared (not recorded which). This rearrangement joins TRBV19 to TRBJ2-7, with TRBD1 identical over 8 bases. The sequenced part of the CDR3 DNA is TGTGCCAGTAGTACCGGCGGGACAGGATACGAG. It encodes CASSTGGTGYE. Given in full, the CDR3 is CASSTGGTGYEQYF.